This T cell receptor (beta chain) was obtained from a study of cytomegalovirus exposure and HLA in healthy donors. On the study more broadly: Genotyping showed around four fifths of 398 donors falling in the Caucasian-associated ancestry cluster.

Vbeta (60) and Jbeta (13) primers were used in the PCR. Using immunoSEQ multiplex PCR, the repertoire was profiled, and TCRdb retains in-frame clones only, with some absent. The sample lists tens of thousands of clones; around 76% were seen once. In this sample, this clone turned up a few times. There are 14 residues in the CDR3. V was pared by 4 bases and J by 0 bases, with 7 bases between. CDR1 is MGHDK, CDR2 SYGVNS, per germline. The TCR comes from a woman between 25 and 40 years old in good health and CMV-seropositive. The V call is TRBV25-1, the J call TRBJ2-1; D gene unclear. Sequencing used PBMCs. CDR3 in DNA: TGTGCCAGCAGTGGGCCAGTCTCCTACAATGAGCAGTTCTTC. Its protein is CASSGPVSYNEQFF.